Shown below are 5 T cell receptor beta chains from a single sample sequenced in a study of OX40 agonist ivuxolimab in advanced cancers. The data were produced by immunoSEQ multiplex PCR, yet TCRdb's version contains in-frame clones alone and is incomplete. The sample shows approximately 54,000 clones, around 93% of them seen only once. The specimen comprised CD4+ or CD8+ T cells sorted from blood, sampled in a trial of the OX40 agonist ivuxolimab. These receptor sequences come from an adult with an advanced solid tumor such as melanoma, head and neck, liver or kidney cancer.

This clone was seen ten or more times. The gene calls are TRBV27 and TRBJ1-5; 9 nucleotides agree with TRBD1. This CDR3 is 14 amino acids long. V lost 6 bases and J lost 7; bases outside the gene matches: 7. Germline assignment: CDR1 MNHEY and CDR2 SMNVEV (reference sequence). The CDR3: CASRVTGGGQPQHF. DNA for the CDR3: TGTGCCAGCAGAGTTACAGGGGGCGGGCAGCCCCAGCATTTT.

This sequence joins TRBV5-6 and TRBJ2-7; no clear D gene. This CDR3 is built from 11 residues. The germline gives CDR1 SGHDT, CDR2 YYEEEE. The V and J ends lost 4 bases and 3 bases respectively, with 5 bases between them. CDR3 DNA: TGTGCCAGCAGCGCTGACTACGAGCAGTACTTC. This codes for CASSADYEQYF.

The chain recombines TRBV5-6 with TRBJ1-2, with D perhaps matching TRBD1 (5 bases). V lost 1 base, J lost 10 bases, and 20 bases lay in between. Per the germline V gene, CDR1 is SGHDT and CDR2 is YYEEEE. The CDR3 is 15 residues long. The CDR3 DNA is TGTGCCAGCAGCTTGCAGGGCAGCCGAAGAACCCCCTACACCTTC. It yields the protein CASSLQGSRRTPYTF. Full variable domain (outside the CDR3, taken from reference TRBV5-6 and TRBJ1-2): DAGVTQSPTHLIKTRGQQVTLRCSPKSGHDTVSWYQQALGQGPQFIFQYYEEEERQRGNFPDRFSGHQFPNYSSELNVNALLLGDSALYLCASSLQGSRRTPYTFGSGTRLTVV.

CDR3 sequence: CASSQDTALNTEAFF. In DNA form, the CDR3 reads TGCGCCAGCAGCCAAGACACAGCTTTGAACACTGAAGCTTTCTTT. This chain links TRBV4-1 with TRBJ1-1; D gene uncertain. Deletions cut 0 bases from V and 0 bases from J, with 8 bases between. The CDR3 covers 15 residues. CDR1 is MGHRA and CDR2 is YSYEKL in the germline V gene.

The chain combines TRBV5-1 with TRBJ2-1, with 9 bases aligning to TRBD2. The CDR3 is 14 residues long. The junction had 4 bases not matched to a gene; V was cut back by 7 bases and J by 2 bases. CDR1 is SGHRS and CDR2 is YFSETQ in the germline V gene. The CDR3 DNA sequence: TGCGCCAGCGGCCTAGCGGGGCCCTACAATGAGCAGTTCTTC. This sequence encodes CASGLAGPYNEQFF.